This T cell receptor (beta chain) emerged from a study of T-cell reconstitution after alpha-beta-depleted transplantation in children (dated by TCRdb to 2016 to 2018). A note on the overall study: T-cell immune reconstitution after TCRalphabeta/CD19-depleted allogeneic hematopoietic cell transplantation in children was quantitatively tracked in the study by means of TCR repertoire profiling.

The protocol used for the library was PCR. Instrument used: Illumina HiSeq 2500. TCR library preparation used molecular barcoding, with unique molecular identifiers applied to normalize quantification of the TCRbeta repertoire. The raw public data were reprocessed by TCRdb itself: fastp quality trimming at Q25, MiXCR clonotype calling, in-frame beta chains only. Duplicate CDR3 protein sequences are folded into a single record with the most common DNA and genes. The sample has around 600,000 distinct CDR3 sequences on record, roughly 15% of them singletons. Clones ranked in the top ten supply about 1.1% of the sample. The germline ends are 7 bases apart after V is trimmed by 5 bases and J by 0 bases. In the germline V gene (reference sequence), CDR1 corresponds to SEHNR and CDR2 to FQNEAQ. Taken from cysteine to phenylalanine, the CDR3 has 13 residues. Just CDR3 DNA is preserved here, 39 bases in frame from base 1.

As to this clonotype: Its target antigen remains unknown. Within one base of it there is no much larger clone, and no base qualities were kept.

The clonotype was recovered from a human donor who donated a stem cell graft to a child with acute myeloid leukemia. The chain is encoded by TRBV7-9 joined to TRBJ1-1; too little of a D gene remains to name it. The sample was PBMCs from the stem cell graft donor, taken from the stem cell graft. The sequenced DNA is TGTGCCAGCAGCGGGGTAGTGAACACTGAAGCTTTCTTT. Translated, this gives CASSGVVNTEAFF.